This T cell receptor beta chain stems from a study of shared clonotypes between healthy human individuals. A note on this clone: Its target is unknown.

The assay used deep level. Every subset's genomic DNA went evenly onto several immunoSEQ plates. Per the original methods: Filtering of immunoSEQ junctional sequences could not match full-length read filtering. Some clones are missing from TCRdb's copy, which holds only in-frame ones; the method was immunoSEQ multiplex PCR. That table is the source of V, J and clone size, and D and trimming were worked out from the DNA. The sample contains 2.3 million or so clones, 85% to 95% of which appear only once. Study observations and caveats: Naive subsets usually exceeded memory subsets in estimated richness.

This CDR3 has 12 amino acids. The germline V and J ends were trimmed by 3 bases and 5 bases, with 8 bases remaining between them. Germline V gene sequence: CDR1 SEHNR, CDR2 FQNEAQ (reference sequence). The source material was naive CD4+ T cells from PBMCs. Subset given: CD45RA+ positively selected. The chain uses TRBV7-9 and TRBJ2-7; D is ambiguous. The TCR comes from a man aged 18-30 years in good health. Some clones in this sample may be carry-over from other donors' samples. The CDR3 region has the DNA TGTGCCAGCAGCTTGACCATTAACGAGCAGTACTTC. Translating it yields CASSLTINEQYF.